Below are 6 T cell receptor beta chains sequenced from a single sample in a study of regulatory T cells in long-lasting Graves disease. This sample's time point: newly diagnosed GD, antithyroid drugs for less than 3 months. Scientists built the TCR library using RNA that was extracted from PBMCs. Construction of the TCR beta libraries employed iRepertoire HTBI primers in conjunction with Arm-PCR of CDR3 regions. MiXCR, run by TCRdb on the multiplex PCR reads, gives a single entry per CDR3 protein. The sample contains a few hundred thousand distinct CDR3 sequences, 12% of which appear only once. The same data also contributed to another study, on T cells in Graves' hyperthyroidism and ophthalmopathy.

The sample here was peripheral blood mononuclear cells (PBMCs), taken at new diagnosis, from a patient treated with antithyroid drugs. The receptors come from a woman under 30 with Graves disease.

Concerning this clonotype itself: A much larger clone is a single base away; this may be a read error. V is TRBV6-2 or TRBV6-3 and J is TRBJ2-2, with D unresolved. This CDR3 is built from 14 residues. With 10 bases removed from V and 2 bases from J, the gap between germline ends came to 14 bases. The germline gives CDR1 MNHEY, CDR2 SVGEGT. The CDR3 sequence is CATPPGLNTGELFF. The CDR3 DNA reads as TGTGCCACCCCACCGGGCCTTAACACCGGGGAGCTGTTTTTT.

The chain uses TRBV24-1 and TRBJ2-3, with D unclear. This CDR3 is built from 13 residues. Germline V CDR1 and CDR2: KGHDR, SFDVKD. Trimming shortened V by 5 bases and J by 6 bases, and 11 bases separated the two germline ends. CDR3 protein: CATSATPRDTQYF. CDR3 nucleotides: TGTGCCACCAGTGCGACGCCAAGGGATACGCAGTATTTT.

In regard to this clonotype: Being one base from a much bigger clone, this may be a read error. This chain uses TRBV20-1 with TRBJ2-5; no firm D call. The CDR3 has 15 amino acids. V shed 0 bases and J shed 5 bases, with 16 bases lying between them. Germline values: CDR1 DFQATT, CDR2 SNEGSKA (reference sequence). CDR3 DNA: TGCAGTGCTAGAGACCGGAACGTCCCTGGGGAGACCCAGTACTTC. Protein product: CSARDRNVPGETQYF.

CDR3 region: CASIEIQGNSNQPQHF. The CDR3 coding sequence is TGTGCCAGCATCGAAATACAGGGAAATAGCAATCAGCCCCAGCATTTT. The J gene is TRBJ1-5, the V gene TRBV9; D might be TRBD1 (6 bases). Trimming removed 6 bases from V and 0 bases from J, with 16 bases in between. The CDR3 is 16 amino acids. Germline CDR1 reads SGDLS; CDR2 reads YYNGEE.

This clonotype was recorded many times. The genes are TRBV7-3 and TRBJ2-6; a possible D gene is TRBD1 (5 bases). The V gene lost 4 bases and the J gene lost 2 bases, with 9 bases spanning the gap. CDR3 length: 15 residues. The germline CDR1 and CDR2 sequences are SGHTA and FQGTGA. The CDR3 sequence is CASSSRVTGANVLTF. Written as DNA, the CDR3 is TGTGCCAGCAGCTCCAGGGTGACTGGGGCCAACGTCCTGACTTTC. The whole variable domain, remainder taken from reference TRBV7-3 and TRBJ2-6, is GAGVSQTPSNKVTEKGKYVELRCDPISGHTALYWYRQSLGQGPEFLIYFQGTGAADDSGLPNDRFFAVRPEGSVSTLKIQRTERGDSAVYLCASSSRVTGANVLTFGAGSRLTVL.

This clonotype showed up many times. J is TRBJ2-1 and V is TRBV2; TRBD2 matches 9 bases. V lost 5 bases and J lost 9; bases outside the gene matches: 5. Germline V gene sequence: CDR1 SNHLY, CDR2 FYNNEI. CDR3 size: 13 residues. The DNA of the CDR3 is TGTGCCAGCAGTAGCGGGGGGAGGAGTGAGCAGTTCTTC. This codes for CASSSGGRSEQFF.